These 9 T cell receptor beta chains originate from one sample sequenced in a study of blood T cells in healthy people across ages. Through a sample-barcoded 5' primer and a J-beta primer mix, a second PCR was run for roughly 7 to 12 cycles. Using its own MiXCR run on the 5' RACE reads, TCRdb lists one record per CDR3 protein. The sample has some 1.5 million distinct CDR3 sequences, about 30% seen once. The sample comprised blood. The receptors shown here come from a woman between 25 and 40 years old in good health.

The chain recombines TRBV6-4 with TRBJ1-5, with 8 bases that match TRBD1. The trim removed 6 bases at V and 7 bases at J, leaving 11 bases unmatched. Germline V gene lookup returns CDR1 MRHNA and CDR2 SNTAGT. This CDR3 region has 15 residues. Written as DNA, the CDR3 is TGTGCCAGCAGACCATTGGACAGGGCGGAACAGCCCCAGCATTTT. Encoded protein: CASRPLDRAEQPQHF.

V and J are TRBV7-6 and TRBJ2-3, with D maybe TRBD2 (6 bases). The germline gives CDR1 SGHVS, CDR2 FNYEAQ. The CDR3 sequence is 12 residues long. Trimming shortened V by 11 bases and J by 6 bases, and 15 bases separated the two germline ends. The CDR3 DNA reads TGTGCCGCAGGAGGGAGTAGGGATACGCAGTATTTT. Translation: CAAGGSRDTQYF.

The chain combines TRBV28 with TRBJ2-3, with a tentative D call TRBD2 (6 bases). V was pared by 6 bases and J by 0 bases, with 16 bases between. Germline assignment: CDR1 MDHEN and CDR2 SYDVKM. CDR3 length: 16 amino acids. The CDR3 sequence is CASSKGAGLSTDTQYF. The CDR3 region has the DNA TGTGCCAGCAGCAAAGGGGCAGGACTAAGCACAGATACGCAGTATTTT.

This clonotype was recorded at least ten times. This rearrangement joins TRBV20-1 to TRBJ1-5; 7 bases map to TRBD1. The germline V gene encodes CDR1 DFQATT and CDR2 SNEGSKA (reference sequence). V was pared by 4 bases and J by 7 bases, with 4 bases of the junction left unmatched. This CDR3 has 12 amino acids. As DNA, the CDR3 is TGCAGTGCTAAACAGGGGAGCCAGCCCCAGCATTTT. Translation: CSAKQGSQPQHF.

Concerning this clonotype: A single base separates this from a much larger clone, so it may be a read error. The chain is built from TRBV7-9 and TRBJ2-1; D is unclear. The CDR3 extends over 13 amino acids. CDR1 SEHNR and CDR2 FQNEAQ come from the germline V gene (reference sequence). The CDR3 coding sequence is TGTTCCAGCAGCTTAGGGTATCGGAATGAGCAGTTCTTC. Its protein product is CSSSLGYRNEQFF.

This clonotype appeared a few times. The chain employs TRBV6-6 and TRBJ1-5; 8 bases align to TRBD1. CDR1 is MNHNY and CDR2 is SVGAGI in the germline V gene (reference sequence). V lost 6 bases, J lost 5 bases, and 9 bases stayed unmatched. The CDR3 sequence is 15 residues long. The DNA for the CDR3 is TGTGCCAGCAGCTACCAGGGGGCTAGGGATCAGCCCCAGCATTTT. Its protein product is CASSYQGARDQPQHF.

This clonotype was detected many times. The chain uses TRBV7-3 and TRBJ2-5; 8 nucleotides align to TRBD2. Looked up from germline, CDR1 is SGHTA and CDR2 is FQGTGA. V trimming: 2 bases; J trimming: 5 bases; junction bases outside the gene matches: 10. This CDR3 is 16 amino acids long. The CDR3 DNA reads TGTGCCAGCAGCTTACTTGGGCGGGGGGATGGGGAGACCCAGTACTTC. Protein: CASSLLGRGDGETQYF. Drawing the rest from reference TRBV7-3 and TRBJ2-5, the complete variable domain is GAGVSQTPSNKVTEKGKYVELRCDPISGHTALYWYRQSLGQGPEFLIYFQGTGAADDSGLPNDRFFAVRPEGSVSTLKIQRTERGDSAVYLCASSLLGRGDGETQYFGPGTRLLVL.

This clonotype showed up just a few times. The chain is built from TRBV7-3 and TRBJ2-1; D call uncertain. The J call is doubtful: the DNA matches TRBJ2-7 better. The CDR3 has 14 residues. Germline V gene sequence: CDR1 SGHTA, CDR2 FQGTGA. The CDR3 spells CASSSPSSYNEQYF. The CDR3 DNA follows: TGTGCCAGCAGCTCCCCAAGCTCCTACAATGAGCAGTACTTC.

The CDR3 DNA sequence: TGCAGTGCTTCTCTTCGGACAGGGGCTAGCACAGATACGCAGTATTTT. As protein: CSASLRTGASTDTQYF. The rearrangement joins TRBV20-1 to TRBJ2-3, with TRBD1 matching over 9 bases. V was clipped by 5 bases and J by 0 bases; unmatched bases: 9. The length of the CDR3 is 16 residues. The germline CDR1 and CDR2 sequences are DFQATT and SNEGSKA (reference sequence).